This record concerns one T cell receptor beta chain sequence. Its antigen is still unknown. The input lacks base qualities; no much larger clone sits a single base away. This record belongs to a study of blood T cell repertoires in COVID-19 (dated by TCRdb to the early 2020s). About the full investigation: Collaborator samples came from the United States, Italy and Spain and covered acute and convalescent phases of COVID-19. Where available, HLA class I and class II types were obtained from metadata supplied by the sample provider rather than from assay-based typing. The repertoires were released in a freely available public database meant as a resource for research on the immune response to SARS-CoV-2. The samples were drawn from two sources: the first 160 participants of the ongoing ImmuneRACE study, and over 1,000 subjects contributed by 6 global collaborators. The prospective study material was composed of cDNA or gDNA derived from T cells, B-cell-depleted T cells, or PBMCs. The sample metadata nearly always contained a de-identified subject ID, COVID-19 status, age in years and sex. The dataset comprised deeply sampled blood TCRbeta repertoires from subjects exposed to, actively infected with, or recovered from COVID-19.

Each collaborating institution followed its own protocols to collect whole blood in K2EDTA tubes. Collaborator samples were shipped for TCRbeta analysis as frozen whole blood, isolated PBMCs, or DNA extracted from either sample type. The CDR1 and CDR2 encoded by the germline V gene (reference sequence) are SEHNR and FQNEAQ. The trim is 1 base for V and 0 bases for J, with a gap of 9 bases between the germline ends. The CDR3 spans 15 residues, from the cysteine through the phenylalanine. Only the CDR3 portion is preserved as DNA: 45 bases, with reading frame beginning at the first base. TCRbeta CDR3 regions were amplified from genomic DNA using the immunoSEQ Assay, a bias-controlled multiplex PCR. In the paper's pipeline: Within the assay, amplification of reference gene primers was used to estimate how many nucleated cells each sample contained. Sequence reads were collapsed and filtered to measure the absolute abundance of every unique TCRbeta CDR3 rearrangement. For each sample, productive Simpson clonality was calculated as the square root of Simpson's diversity index across productive rearrangements. TCRdb took this table from immuneACCESS and kept in-frame rearrangements with V and J called. Such tables lack part of the clones; where checked against another copy, unresolved V genes explain under half of the gap, and the rest is unexplained. V and J calls and clone size come straight from that table; D and trimming were deduced from the DNA. The sample table records roughly 100,000 clones; around 80% of these occur just once. The top ten constitute around 7% of the sample.

Here is what the overall study found, with its caveats: The quantity of clinical and demographic metadata differed by source and by participant and was supplied without curation.

The source of this sequence is a man in his 70s with acute or convalescent COVID-19. The chain employs TRBV7-9 and TRBJ1-2, and perhaps TRBD1 as D gene, on 5 matching bases. The specimen was peripheral blood. DNA sequence: TGTGCCAGCAGCTTAGGGGTAGGGGCTAACTATGGCTACACCTTC. This translates into CASSLGVGANYGYTF.